The rows below give T cell receptor beta chains drawn from one sample of a study of T cells in Graves' hyperthyroidism and ophthalmopathy. TCRdb passed the multiplex PCR reads through MiXCR, listing each CDR3 protein once. This table holds a few hundred thousand distinct CDR3 sequences, approximately 16% found once. Sequenced sample: blood. The receptors originated from a woman aged 40 to 50 with Graves' ophthalmopathy. Both conserved end residues are part of each CDR3. The D gene is left open where the match is weak. Size values are once, few and many counts, or a class for expanded clones, and some rows have none.

>.|TRBV6-1|few|TRBJ1-5|18
CASSEEYPAGDLNQPQHF
TGTGCCAGCAGTGAAGAGTATCCAGCAGGAGACCTCAATCAGCCCCAGCATTTT
>.|TRBV5-6|.|TRBJ2-3|16
CASNLVDGSITDTQYF
TGTGCCAGCAACTTGGTGGACGGTTCAATCACAGATACGCAGTATTTT
>.|TRBV4-1|many|TRBJ2-7|15
CASSQGPGQFYEQYF
TGCGCCAGCAGCCAAGGGCCGGGGCAGTTTTACGAGCAGTACTTC
>.|TRBV30|many|TRBJ1-5|15
CAWSGGRGGDQPQHF
TGTGCCTGGAGTGGGGGCAGGGGAGGCGATCAGCCCCAGCATTTT
>TRBD1|TRBV12-3/TRBV12-4|few|TRBJ2-6|15
CASRGTGFGANVLTF
TGTGCCAGCAGGGGGACAGGGTTCGGGGCCAACGTCCTGACTTTC
>.|TRBV12-3/TRBV12-4|many|TRBJ2-5|13
CASRVLGQETQYF
TGTGCCAGCAGGGTGCTGGGCCAAGAGACCCAGTACTTC
>.|TRBV3-1|many|TRBJ1-5|16
CASSQGAGLMAQPQHF
TGTGCCAGCAGCCAAGGTGCGGGGTTGATGGCTCAGCCCCAGCATTTT
>.|TRBV30|many|TRBJ2-3|14
CAWREQGHTDTQYF
TGTGCCTGGAGGGAACAGGGACACACAGATACGCAGTATTTT
>TRBD1|TRBV2|.|TRBJ2-1|13
CASKQGVHNEQFF
TGTGCCAGCAAACAGGGGGTACACAATGAGCAGTTCTTC
>.|TRBV9|few|TRBJ1-1|18
CASSPRSEETGPDTEAFF
TGTGCCAGCAGCCCACGATCCGAAGAGACGGGACCTGACACTGAAGCTTTCTTT
>.|TRBV11-2|many|TRBJ2-7|15
CASNNRGVGSYEQYF
TGTGCCAGCAACAACCGTGGTGTGGGCTCCTACGAGCAGTACTTC
>.|TRBV5-4|.|TRBJ2-1|18
CASSVTGGSRLETSQQFF
TGTGCCAGCAGCGTAACAGGGGGTTCCCGACTTGAGACTAGCCAGCAGTTCTTC
>TRBD1|TRBV27|.|TRBJ2-7|11
CASKMGAGGHF
TGTGCCAGCAAGATGGGAGCAGGGGGACACTTC
>TRBD2|TRBV5-1|.|TRBJ2-1|17
CASSRGLTGGFYNEQFF
TGCGCCAGCAGCCGCGGACTAACGGGGGGATTTTACAATGAGCAGTTCTTC
>.|TRBV6-6|.|TRBJ2-1|19
CASSYKTSHPATPGNEQFF
TGTGCCAGCAGTTACAAAACATCTCACCCCGCGACCCCCGGTAATGAGCAGTTCTTC
>.|TRBV20-1|.|TRBJ1-1|13
CSAQHTGFVEAFF
TGCAGTGCCCAGCATACAGGGTTCGTTGAAGCTTTCTTT
>.|TRBV11-2|many|TRBJ1-5|13
CASSRGPSQPQHF
TGTGCCAGCAGCCGGGGCCCGTCCCAGCCCCAGCATTTT
>.|TRBV12-3/TRBV12-4|.|TRBJ2-4|13
CASSLVGTPYQYF
TGTGCCAGCAGTTTAGTCGGGACACCTTATCAGTACTTC
>TRBD1|TRBV6-5|.|TRBJ1-2|14
CASRFSGTGGSYTF
TGTGCCAGCAGATTCTCCGGGACAGGGGGGAGCTACACCTTC
>TRBD2|TRBV20-1|few|TRBJ2-3|14
CSASLTSGSDTQYF
TGCAGTGCTTCCCTGACTAGCGGGAGTGATACGCAGTATTTT
>.|TRBV2|.|TRBJ1-3|15
CASSPRSGDGNTIYF
TGTGCCAGCAGCCCCCGGTCGGGTGATGGAAACACCATATATTTT
>TRBD2|TRBV5-6|few|TRBJ2-1|16
CASSFRSGRVGNEQFF
TGTGCCAGCAGCTTCCGGAGCGGGAGGGTTGGCAATGAGCAGTTCTTC
>.|TRBV5-1|many|TRBJ2-5|14
CASSFRPYQETQYF
TGCGCCAGCAGCTTTAGGCCCTACCAAGAGACCCAGTACTTC
>.|TRBV6-1|few|TRBJ2-5|14
CASSALRIEGTQYF
TGTGCCAGCAGTGCGCTGCGGATTGAAGGGACCCAGTACTTC
>TRBD2|TRBV4-1|few|TRBJ2-5|18
CASSQEGRVGGTWGTQYF
TGCGCCAGCAGCCAAGAGGGGCGAGTGGGGGGGACCTGGGGGACCCAGTACTTC
>.|TRBV2|few|TRBJ2-7|15
CASSDRRDHEYEQYF
TGTGCCAGCAGTGATAGACGGGACCATGAATACGAGCAGTACTTC
>.|TRBV5-4|.|TRBJ2-3|14
CASNVGGLIDTQYF
TGTGCCAGCAATGTTGGGGGCTTGATAGATACGCAGTATTTT
>.|TRBV7-3|few|TRBJ2-5|17
CASSLGAGGANLETQYF
TGTGCCAGCAGCTTAGGTGCAGGGGGGGCGAATCTGGAGACCCAGTACTTC
>.|TRBV27|few|TRBJ1-1|14
CASSLSFVGTEAFF
TGTGCCAGCAGCCTCTCGTTTGTGGGCACTGAAGCTTTCTTT
>.|TRBV12-3/TRBV12-4|.|TRBJ2-7|15
CASSIYSTSTYGQYF
TGTGCCAGCAGTATTTACTCGACGTCTACCTACGGGCAGTACTTC
>.|TRBV7-9|many|TRBJ2-7|14
CASSNIYRRGEQYF
TGTGCCAGCAGCAACATATACCGACGGGGTGAGCAGTACTTC
>TRBD1|TRBV20-1|.|TRBJ2-5|18
CSASPRRSLGQAQETQYF
TGCAGTGCTTCCCCACGTAGGAGCCTAGGACAGGCTCAAGAGACCCAGTACTTC
>.|TRBV20-1|many|TRBJ2-3|16
CSAPPPGDSLPTTQYF
TGCAGTGCTCCTCCCCCAGGAGACAGCTTGCCTACTACGCAGTATTTT
>TRBD1|TRBV30|many|TRBJ2-7|15
CAWSGPGQATYEQYF
TGTGCCTGGAGCGGGCCGGGACAGGCGACCTACGAGCAGTACTTC
>TRBD2|TRBV19|few|TRBJ2-1|13
CASSILAGVEQFF
TGTGCCAGTAGTATTCTAGCGGGAGTTGAGCAGTTCTTC
>TRBD2|TRBV5-5|.|TRBJ2-1|15
CASSRGLADYNEQFF
TGTGCCAGCAGCCGGGGACTAGCGGATTACAATGAGCAGTTCTTC
>.|TRBV20-1|many|TRBJ1-2|14
CSAPKAGEEYGYTF
TGCAGTGCCCCCAAAGCGGGGGAAGAATATGGCTACACCTTC
>TRBD1|TRBV10-3|few|TRBJ1-5|17
CAISDGQGARSNQPQHF
TGTGCCATCAGCGATGGACAGGGGGCGCGAAGCAATCAGCCCCAGCATTTT
>.|TRBV28|many|TRBJ1-6|16
CASGAGGRRYNSPLHF
TGTGCCAGCGGAGCCGGGGGGCGAAGATATAATTCACCCCTCCACTTT
>.|TRBV7-8|many|TRBJ1-2|17
CASSRIGGAGPLYGYTF
TGTGCCAGCAGCCGAATAGGGGGGGCAGGGCCGCTCTATGGCTACACCTTC
>.|TRBV7-9|.|TRBJ1-3|15
CASSLGLDSADTIYF
TGTGCCAGCAGCTTAGGGTTGGACAGCGCGGACACCATATATTTT
>.|TRBV18|many|TRBJ1-1|15
CASSPNSRRGTEAFF
TGTGCCAGCTCACCCAACTCTAGGCGGGGAACTGAAGCTTTCTTT
>.|TRBV28|.|TRBJ1-6|13
CASRNVRVSPLHF
TGTGCCAGCAGGAACGTAAGGGTTTCACCCCTCCACTTT
>.|TRBV5-1|.|TRBJ1-2|14
CAGSPIGGSIGYTF
TGCGCCGGCAGCCCCATCGGGGGCTCCATCGGCTACACCTTC
>TRBD2|TRBV2|many|TRBJ2-2|19
CASRPRWLAGGPNTGELFF
TGTGCCAGCAGACCGAGGTGGCTAGCGGGAGGGCCCAACACCGGGGAGCTGTTTTTT
>TRBD2|TRBV12-3/TRBV12-4|.|TRBJ2-5|15
CASSFWGGRGETQYF
TGTGCCAGCAGTTTTTGGGGGGGACGGGGGGAGACCCAGTACTTC
>TRBD2|TRBV27|.|TRBJ2-7|15
CASQNQGLIPSEQYF
TGTGCCAGCCAAAACCAGGGACTAATCCCATCGGAGCAGTACTTC
>.|TRBV7-9|many|TRBJ2-5|13
CASRPEVEETQYF
TGTGCCAGCAGGCCTGAAGTGGAAGAGACCCAGTACTTC
>.|TRBV18|many|TRBJ2-1|15
CASSPGVLSYNEQFF
TGTGCCAGCTCACCGGGGGTCCTCTCCTACAATGAGCAGTTCTTC
>.|TRBV6-2/TRBV6-3|many|TRBJ2-7|15
CASSYSITGWDEQYF
TGTGCCAGCAGTTACTCGATTACAGGGTGGGACGAGCAGTACTTC
>.|TRBV19|.|TRBJ2-2|13
CASCQVMTGELFF
TGTGCCAGTTGTCAGGTTATGACCGGGGAGCTGTTTTTT
>.|TRBV18|many|TRBJ2-4|16
CASSPPEQGTKNIQYF
TGTGCCAGCTCACCACCGGAACAGGGTACCAAAAACATTCAGTACTTC